The 10 T cell receptor beta chains below all came from one sample that was sequenced in a study of blood T cell repertoires in COVID-19. TCRdb's copy holds only in-frame clones and misses some; the assay was immunoSEQ multiplex PCR. This sample has fewer than 400,000 clones, with approximately 89% found just once. The sample was peripheral blood. Source of these receptors: a woman in her thirties with COVID-19, enrolled during active disease.

This clone showed up just once. The chain recombines TRBV5-1 with TRBJ2-4; 10 nucleotides align to TRBD2. CDR1 SGHRS and CDR2 YFSETQ come from the germline V gene. CDR3 length: 16 residues. After removal of 3 bases from V and 5 bases from J, the junction contained 8 bases not matched to a gene. CDR3: CASSSSGGPGENIQYF. The DNA of the CDR3 is TGCGCCAGCAGCTCTAGCGGGGGACCCGGAGAAAACATTCAGTACTTC.

V and J are TRBV7-9 and TRBJ1-1; D possibly corresponds to TRBD1 (6 bases). The CDR3 length is 14 residues. CDR1 and CDR2 from the germline V gene are SEHNR and FQNEAQ (reference sequence). The V end was cut by 6 bases, the J end by 0 bases, with 11 bases between. In nucleotides, the CDR3 is TGTGCCAGCAGACGGACAGACATGAACACTGAAGCTTTCTTT. Translated, it gives CASRRTDMNTEAFF.

The chain has TRBV11-3 and TRBJ2-2; perhaps TRBD2 as D (7 bases). CDR1 SGHNT and CDR2 YENEEA come from the germline V gene. Trimming pared 4 bases from V and 3 bases from J, leaving 24 bases between. The CDR3 loop spans 19 amino acids. Written as DNA, the CDR3 is TGTGCCAGCAGCTCCTACAGCCGCCTCGGGGGGCGGCACACCGGGGAGCTGTTTTTT. Amino acids: CASSSYSRLGGRHTGELFF. The full variable domain, rest sourced from reference TRBV11-3 and TRBJ2-2, is EAGVVQSPRYKIIEKKQPVAFWCNPISGHNTLYWYLQNLGQGPELLIRYENEEAVDDSQLPKDRFSAERLKGVDSTLKIQPAELGDSAVYLCASSSYSRLGGRHTGELFFGEGSRLTVL.

The chain combines TRBV6-2 or TRBV6-3 with TRBJ2-5; D might be TRBD1 (6 bases). V gave up 8 bases and J gave up 1 base, with 14 bases separating them. Germline CDR1 and CDR2: MNHEY and SVGEGT. The CDR3 is 14 residues long. The CDR3 loop is CASRLLGAQETQYF. The CDR3 coding sequence is TGTGCCAGCCGCCTTTTGGGGGCCCAAGAGACCCAGTACTTC.

The J gene is TRBJ1-2, the V gene TRBV5-1, with D maybe TRBD1 (5 bases). Germline V gives CDR1 SGHRS, CDR2 YFSETQ. V lost 3 bases and J 0 bases, leaving 6 bases between the germline ends. This CDR3 comprises 13 residues. The CDR3 DNA is TGCGCCAGCAGCTGGACAACTAACTATGGCTACACCTTC. It is translated as CASSWTTNYGYTF.

This chain connects TRBV24-1 to TRBJ2-7, with a weak D call TRBD2 (6 bases). The CDR3 runs 15 residues. The germline CDR1 and CDR2 sequences are KGHDR and SFDVKD. V was shortened by 3 bases and J by 2 bases, with 13 bases between the two germline ends. The CDR3 loop is CATSDGGTGAYEQYF. The CDR3 nucleotides read TGTGCCACCAGTGATGGGGGGACGGGGGCCTACGAGCAGTACTTC.

The chain carries TRBV5-1 and TRBJ2-6, with 11 bases that match TRBD1. From germline, CDR1 is SGHRS and CDR2 YFSETQ. V lost 7 bases, J lost 0 bases, and 12 bases stayed unmatched. The CDR3 covers 19 residues. The CDR3 protein is CASRALGQGATSGANVLTF. The CDR3 bases are TGCGCCAGCCGCGCCCTAGGACAGGGGGCCACCTCTGGGGCCAACGTCCTGACTTTC.

The chain couples TRBV6-1 to TRBJ2-5; no clear D. The CDR3 extends over 16 amino acids. Trimming removed 1 base at V and 4 bases at J, with 16 bases between. Per germline, CDR1 MNHNS and CDR2 SASEGT. The CDR3 bases are TGTGCCAGCAGTGAAGGAATCGGTGTGGGCTCAGAGACCCAGTACTTC. This sequence encodes CASSEGIGVGSETQYF.

This clone showed up just a few times. J is TRBJ1-4 and V is TRBV15; possible D gene TRBD1, 5 bases. The length of the CDR3 is 14 residues. The V gene's germline CDR1 is LNHNV and CDR2 YYDKDF (reference sequence). Trimming stripped 4 bases from V and 4 bases from J, with 10 bases between. The CDR3 spells CATSTDTYNEKLFF. The DNA of the CDR3 is TGTGCCACCAGCACGGACACCTATAATGAAAAACTGTTTTTT.

This chain connects TRBV29-1 to TRBJ2-7; possibly TRBD2 for D (5 bases). Germline V CDR1 and CDR2: SQVTM, ANQGSEA. There are 15 residues in the CDR3. V was pared by 4 bases and J by 3 bases, with 19 bases between. The CDR3 nucleotides read TGCAGCGTTGCTCGAATGCCGGGAACCAACTACGAGCAGTACTTC. Translation: CSVARMPGTNYEQYF.